The 5 T cell receptor beta chains given below trace back to one sample, sequenced in a study of early stage breast cancer tumors. Sequencing used immunoSEQ multiplex PCR; TCRdb keeps in-frame clones, though not all of them. The table includes about 72,000 clones, more than 65% detected once. Sequencing used blood. These receptors all stem from a person aged 60 to 70 with breast cancer.

V is TRBV7-9 and J is TRBJ2-2; D not resolved. V lost 8 bases, J lost 5 bases, and 15 bases lay in between. The CDR3 covers 14 residues. Germline loops: CDR1 SEHNR, CDR2 FQNEAQ (reference sequence). CDR3 nucleotide sequence: TGTGCCAGCGAACTCCTAAGCCGGACCGGGGAGCTGTTTTTT. It codes for CASELLSRTGELFF.

The rearrangement uses TRBV5-1 and TRBJ2-2; D unclear. The CDR3 runs 16 residues. The V gene lost 2 bases and the J gene lost 0 bases, with 11 bases spanning the gap. The germline V gene encodes CDR1 SGHRS and CDR2 YFSETQ. CDR3 sequence (DNA): TGCGCCAGCAGCTTTTTGGCAGGATCGAACACCGGGGAGCTGTTTTTT. This codes for CASSFLAGSNTGELFF.

The CDR3 spells CSVAVWAGSDTQYF. The CDR3 nucleotides are TGCAGCGTCGCAGTTTGGGCGGGGTCAGATACGCAGTATTTT. The chain joins TRBV29-1 to TRBJ2-3, with a weak D call TRBD2 (6 bases). CDR1 is SQVTM, CDR2 ANQGSEA, per germline. V was pared by 6 bases and J by 4 bases, with 17 bases between. The CDR3 is 14 residues long.

This clone was seen only a few times. This chain uses TRBV30 with TRBJ1-5, with D hard to call. Germline V gene lookup returns CDR1 GTSNPN and CDR2 SVGIG (reference sequence). The CDR3 runs 16 residues. V was pared by 0 bases and J by 2 bases, with 14 bases between. CDR3 protein: CAWSVLGGLGNQPQHF. The CDR3 DNA is TGTGCCTGGAGTGTACTTGGAGGTTTGGGCAATCAGCCCCAGCATTTT.

J is TRBJ2-1 and V is TRBV9, with a tentative D call TRBD2 (5 bases). CDR1 SGDLS and CDR2 YYNGEE come from the germline V gene. The V gene lost 0 bases and the J gene lost 7 bases, with 11 bases spanning the gap. CDR3 length equals 14 residues. For the CDR3, the DNA is TGTGCCAGCAGCGTAGTTGGGAGTTCGAATGAGCAGTTCTTC. It codes for CASSVVGSSNEQFF.